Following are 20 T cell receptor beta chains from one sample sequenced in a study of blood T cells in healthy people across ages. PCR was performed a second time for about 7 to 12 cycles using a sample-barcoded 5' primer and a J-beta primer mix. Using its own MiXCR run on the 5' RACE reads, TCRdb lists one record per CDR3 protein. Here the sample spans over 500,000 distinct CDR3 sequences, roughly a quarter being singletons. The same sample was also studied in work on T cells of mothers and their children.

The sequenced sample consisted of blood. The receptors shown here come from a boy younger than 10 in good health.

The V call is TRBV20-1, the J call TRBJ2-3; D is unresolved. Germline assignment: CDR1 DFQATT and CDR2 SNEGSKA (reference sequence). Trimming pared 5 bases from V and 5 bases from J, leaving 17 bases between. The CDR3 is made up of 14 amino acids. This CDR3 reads CSAPRSRLKDTQYF. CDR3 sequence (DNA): TGCAGTGCTCCACGGAGTAGGCTCAAAGATACGCAGTATTTT.

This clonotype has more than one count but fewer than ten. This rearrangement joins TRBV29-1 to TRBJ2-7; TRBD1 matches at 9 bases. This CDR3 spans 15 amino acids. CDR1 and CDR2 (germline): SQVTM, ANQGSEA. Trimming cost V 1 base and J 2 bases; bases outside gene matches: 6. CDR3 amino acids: CSVEGGGQGTYEQYF. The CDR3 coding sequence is TGCAGCGTTGAAGGGGGAGGACAGGGGACCTACGAGCAGTACTTC.

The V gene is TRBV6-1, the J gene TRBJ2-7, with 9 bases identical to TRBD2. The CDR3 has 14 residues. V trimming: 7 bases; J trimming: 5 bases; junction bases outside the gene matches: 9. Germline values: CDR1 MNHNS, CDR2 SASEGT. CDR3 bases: TGTGCCAGCACACCGGGACTAGCTACCCACGAGCAGTACTTC. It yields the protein CASTPGLATHEQYF.

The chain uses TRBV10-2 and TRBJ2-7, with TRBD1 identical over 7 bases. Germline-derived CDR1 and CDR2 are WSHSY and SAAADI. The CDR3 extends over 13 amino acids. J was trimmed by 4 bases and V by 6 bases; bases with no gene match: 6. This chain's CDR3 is CASRETGKYEQYF. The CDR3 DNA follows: TGCGCCAGCAGAGAGACAGGGAAATACGAGCAGTACTTC.

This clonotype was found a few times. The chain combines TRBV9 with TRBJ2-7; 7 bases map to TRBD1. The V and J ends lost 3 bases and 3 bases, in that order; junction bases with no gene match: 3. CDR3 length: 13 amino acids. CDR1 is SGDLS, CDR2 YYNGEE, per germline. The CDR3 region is CASSGRQGYEQYF. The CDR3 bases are TGTGCCAGCAGCGGGCGACAGGGCTACGAGCAGTACTTC.

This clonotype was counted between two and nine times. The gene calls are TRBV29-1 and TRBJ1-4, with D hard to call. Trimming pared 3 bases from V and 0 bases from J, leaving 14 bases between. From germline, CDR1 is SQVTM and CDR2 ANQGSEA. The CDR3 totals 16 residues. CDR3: CSVEREGSPTNEKLFF. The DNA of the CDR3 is TGCAGCGTTGAGCGGGAAGGCAGCCCAACTAATGAAAAACTGTTTTTT.

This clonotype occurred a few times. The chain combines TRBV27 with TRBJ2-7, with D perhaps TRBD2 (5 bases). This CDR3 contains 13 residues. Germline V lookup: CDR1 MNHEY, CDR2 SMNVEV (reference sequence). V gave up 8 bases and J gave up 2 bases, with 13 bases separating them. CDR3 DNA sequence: TGTGCCAGCGCCTCGGGAACAACCTACGAGCAGTACTTC. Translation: CASASGTTYEQYF.

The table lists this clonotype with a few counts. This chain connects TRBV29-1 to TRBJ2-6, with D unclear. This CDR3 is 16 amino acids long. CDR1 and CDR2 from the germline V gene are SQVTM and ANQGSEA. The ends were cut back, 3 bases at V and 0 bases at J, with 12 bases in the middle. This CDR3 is CSVEGSLSSGANVLTF. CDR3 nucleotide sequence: TGCAGCGTTGAGGGCAGTTTAAGCTCTGGGGCCAACGTCCTGACTTTC.

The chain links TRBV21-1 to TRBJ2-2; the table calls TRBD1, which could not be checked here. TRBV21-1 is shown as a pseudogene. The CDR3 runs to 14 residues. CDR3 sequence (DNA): TGTGCCAGCAGGACAGGGGATGCCACCGGGGAGCTGTTTTTT. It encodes CASRTGDATGELFF.

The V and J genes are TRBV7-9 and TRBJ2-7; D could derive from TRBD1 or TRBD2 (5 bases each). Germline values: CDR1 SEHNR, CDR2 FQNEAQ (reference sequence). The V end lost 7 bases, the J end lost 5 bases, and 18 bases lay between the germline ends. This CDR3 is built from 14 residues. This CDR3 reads CASIPRGGLHEQYF. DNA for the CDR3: TGTGCCAGCATCCCCCGTGGGGGTTTGCACGAGCAGTACTTC.

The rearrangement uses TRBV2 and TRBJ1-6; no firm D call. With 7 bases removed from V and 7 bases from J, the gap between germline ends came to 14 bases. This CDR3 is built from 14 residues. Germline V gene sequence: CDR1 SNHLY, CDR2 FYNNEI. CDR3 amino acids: CASTVAVKNSPLHF. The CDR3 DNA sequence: TGTGCCAGCACGGTGGCAGTTAAGAATTCACCCCTCCACTTT.

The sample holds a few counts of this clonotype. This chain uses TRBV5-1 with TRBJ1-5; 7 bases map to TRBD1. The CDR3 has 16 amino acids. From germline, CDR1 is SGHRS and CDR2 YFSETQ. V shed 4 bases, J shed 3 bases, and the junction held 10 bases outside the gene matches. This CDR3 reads CASSKRTGIFNQPQHF. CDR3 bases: TGCGCCAGCAGCAAAAGGACAGGAATATTCAATCAGCCCCAGCATTTT.

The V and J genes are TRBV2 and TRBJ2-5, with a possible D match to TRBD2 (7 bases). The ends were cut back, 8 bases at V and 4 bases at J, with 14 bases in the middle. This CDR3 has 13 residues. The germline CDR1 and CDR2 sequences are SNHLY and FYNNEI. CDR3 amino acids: CASGRGGVETQYF. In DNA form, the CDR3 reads TGTGCCAGCGGACGAGGGGGGGTAGAGACCCAGTACTTC.

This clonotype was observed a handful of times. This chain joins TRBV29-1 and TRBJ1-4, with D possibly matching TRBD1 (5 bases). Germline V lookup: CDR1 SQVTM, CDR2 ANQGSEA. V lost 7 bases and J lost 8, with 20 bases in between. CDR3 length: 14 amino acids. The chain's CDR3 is CSAAGADLVEKLFF. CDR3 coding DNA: TGCAGCGCCGCCGGGGCGGACCTAGTCGAAAAACTGTTTTTT.

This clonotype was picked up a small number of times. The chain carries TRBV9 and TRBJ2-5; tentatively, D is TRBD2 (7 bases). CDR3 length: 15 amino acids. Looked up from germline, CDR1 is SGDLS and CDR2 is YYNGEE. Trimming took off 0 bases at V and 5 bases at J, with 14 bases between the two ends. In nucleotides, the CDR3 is TGTGCCAGCAGCGTAGTAGGGGGGGCTCGGGAGACCCAGTACTTC. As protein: CASSVVGGARETQYF.

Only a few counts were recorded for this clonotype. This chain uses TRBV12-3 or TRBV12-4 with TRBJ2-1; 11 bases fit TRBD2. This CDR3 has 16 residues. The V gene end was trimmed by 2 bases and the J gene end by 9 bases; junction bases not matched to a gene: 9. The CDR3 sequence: CASSLHSGGASAEQFF. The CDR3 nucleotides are TGTGCCAGCAGTTTACATAGCGGGGGGGCCTCTGCTGAGCAGTTCTTC.

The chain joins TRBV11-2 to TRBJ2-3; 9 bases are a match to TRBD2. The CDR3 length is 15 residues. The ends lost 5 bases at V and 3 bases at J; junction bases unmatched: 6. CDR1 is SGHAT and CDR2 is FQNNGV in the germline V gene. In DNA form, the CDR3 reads TGTGCCAGCAGCCCTGCGGGGGGGCCTACAGATACGCAGTATTTT. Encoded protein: CASSPAGGPTDTQYF. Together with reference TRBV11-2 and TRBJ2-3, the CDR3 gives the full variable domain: EAGVAQSPRYKIIEKRQSVAFWCNPISGHATLYWYQQILGQGPKLLIQFQNNGVVDDSQLPKDRFSAERLKGVDSTLKIQPAKLEDSAVYLCASSPAGGPTDTQYFGPGTRLTVL.

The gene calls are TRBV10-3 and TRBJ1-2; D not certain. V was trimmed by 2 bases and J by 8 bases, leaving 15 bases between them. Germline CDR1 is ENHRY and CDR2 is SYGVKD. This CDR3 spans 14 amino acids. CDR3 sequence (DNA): TGTGCCATCAGTGAGGCCCAGGCCGAGGGAGGCTACACCTTC. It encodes CAISEAQAEGGYTF.

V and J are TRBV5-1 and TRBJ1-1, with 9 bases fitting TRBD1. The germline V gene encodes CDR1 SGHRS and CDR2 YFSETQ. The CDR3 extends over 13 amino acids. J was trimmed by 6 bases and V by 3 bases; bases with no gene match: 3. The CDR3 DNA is TGCGCCAGCAGCTCGGACAGGGGCTCTGAAGCTTTCTTT. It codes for CASSSDRGSEAFF.

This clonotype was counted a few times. CDR3 sequence: CSVFEDDGHEKLFF. The DNA of the CDR3 is TGCAGCGTTTTCGAGGACGATGGGCATGAAAAACTGTTTTTT. The chain uses TRBV29-1 and TRBJ1-4; D is uncertain. This CDR3 spans 14 amino acids. Per the germline V gene, CDR1 is SQVTM and CDR2 is ANQGSEA. Trimming cost V 5 bases and J 6 bases, with 16 bases left between them.